This passage covers 14 T cell receptor beta chains from one sample sequenced in a study of T-cell reconstitution after alpha-beta-depleted transplantation in children. Researchers prepared the TCRbeta library using unique molecular identifiers, the study reports. TCRdb reprocessed the PCR reads via MiXCR and lists one record per CDR3 protein. In the table there are hundreds of thousands of distinct CDR3 sequences, around 7.5% of which are singletons. The sequencing here drew on PBMCs, mostly from graft donor cells, taken 180 days after TCRalphabeta/CD19-depleted stem cell transplant. All receptors derive from a male patient between 5 and 17 years old who had a stem cell transplant for acute lymphoblastic leukemia, so the T cells may come from the graft donor.

This clonotype was seen at least ten times. This sequence joins TRBV7-2 and TRBJ1-1, with D tentatively TRBD1 (5 bases). Germline loops: CDR1 SGHTA, CDR2 FQGNSA. This CDR3 contains 13 residues. Trimming cost V 4 bases and J 2 bases, with 8 bases left between them. The DNA for the CDR3 is TGTGCCAGCAGCTCGGACATTAACACTGAAGCTTTCTTT. Translating it yields CASSSDINTEAFF.

In the case of this clonotype: The conserved final phenylalanine or tryptophan is absent from the CDR3, which likely points to a read error. The chain combines TRBV20-1 with TRBJ2-3; 10 bases are shared with TRBD1. The trim removed 6 bases at V and 3 bases at J, leaving 9 bases unmatched. From germline, CDR1 is DFQATT and CDR2 SNEGSKA (reference sequence). The CDR3 covers 15 residues. CDR3 bases: TGCAGTGCCTGGGACAGGGGAGTAGGGACAGATACGCAGTATTTG. Protein sequence: CSAWDRGVGTDTQYL.

The chain couples TRBV19 to TRBJ1-2, with 7 bases aligning to TRBD1. The germline gives CDR1 LNHDA, CDR2 SQIVND (reference sequence). After removal of 7 bases from V and 5 bases from J, the junction contained 1 base not matched to a gene. The length of the CDR3 is 11 residues. As DNA, the CDR3 is TGTGCCAGTAACAGGGGATATGGCTACACCTTC. Translation gives CASNRGYGYTF.

This clonotype was recorded at least ten times. This chain uses TRBV6-1 with TRBJ2-3; D gene ambiguous. This CDR3 spans 12 amino acids. CDR1 is MNHNS and CDR2 is SASEGT in the germline V gene. Trimming pared 2 bases from V and 3 bases from J, leaving 3 bases between. CDR3 bases: TGTGCCAGCAGTGAAATGACAGATACGCAGTATTTT. Its protein is CASSEMTDTQYF.

This clonotype came up many times. The gene calls are TRBV4-3 and TRBJ1-2; no definite D call. CDR1 is LGHNA and CDR2 is YSLEER in the germline V gene. Trimming took off 3 bases at V and 2 bases at J, with 4 bases between the two ends. This CDR3 contains 12 residues. As DNA, the CDR3 is TGCGCCAGCAGCCAGGGGAACTATGGCTACACCTTC. Translated: CASSQGNYGYTF.

This clonotype came up many times. The rearrangement uses TRBV12-3 or TRBV12-4 and TRBJ2-7, with 10 bases aligning to TRBD1. The CDR3 length is 14 residues. V trimming: 5 bases; J trimming: 3 bases; junction bases outside the gene matches: 4. The CDR3 DNA sequence: TGTGCCAGCAGTGCCGGGGACAGGGGCTACGAGCAGTACTTC. Amino acids: CASSAGDRGYEQYF.

This clonotype appeared many times. This sequence joins TRBV4-3 and TRBJ1-1, with D tentatively TRBD1 (6 bases). V was clipped by 0 bases and J by 0 bases, with 14 bases between them. The CDR3 is 17 amino acids. Germline V lookup: CDR1 LGHNA, CDR2 YSLEER. CDR3 protein: CASSQDPRRQVNTEAFF. CDR3 nucleotides: TGCGCCAGCAGCCAAGATCCCCGCCGACAGGTGAACACTGAAGCTTTCTTT.

V gene TRBV25-1 combines with J gene TRBJ2-7; D ambiguous. In germline, CDR1 is MGHDK, CDR2 SYGVNS. The CDR3 is made up of 13 amino acids. V gave up 6 bases and J gave up 6 bases, with 15 bases separating them. The DNA for the CDR3 is TGTGCCAGCAGCTCCGCGCTCTTCGGCGAGCAGTACTTC. Protein product: CASSSALFGEQYF.

Ten or more counts support this clonotype. The chain carries TRBV7-9 and TRBJ2-7; D unresolved. Trimming took off 1 base at V and 7 bases at J, with 8 bases between the two ends. This CDR3 is built from 12 residues. The V gene's germline CDR1 is SEHNR and CDR2 FQNEAQ (reference sequence). The CDR3 DNA is TGTGCCAGCAGCTTAGACTGGCAAGAGCAGTACTTC. It translates to CASSLDWQEQYF.

A few counts support this clonotype. The rearrangement uses TRBV18 and TRBJ2-1, with D unclear. The ends were cut back, 4 bases at V and 6 bases at J, with 13 bases in the middle. CDR1 is KGHSH, CDR2 LQKENI, per germline. The CDR3 is 14 residues long. The CDR3 loop is CASSHLRATNEQFF. DNA of the CDR3: TGTGCCAGCTCACACCTCAGAGCCACCAATGAGCAGTTCTTC. The full variable domain, with the rest looked up from reference TRBV18 and TRBJ2-1, is NAGVMQNPRHLVRRRGQEARLRCSPMKGHSHVYWYRQLPEEGLKFMVYLQKENIIDESGMPKERFSAEFPKEGPSILRIQQVVRGDSAAYFCASSHLRATNEQFFGPGTRLTVL.

At least ten counts were recorded for this clonotype. The rearrangement uses TRBV7-8 and TRBJ2-1; perhaps D is TRBD1 or TRBD2 (5 bases each). This CDR3 spans 18 amino acids. The V end was cut by 4 bases, the J end by 7 bases, with 26 bases between. Germline CDR1 SGHVS, CDR2 FQNEAQ. CDR3: CASSSLGWDVALSNEQFF. CDR3 nucleotides: TGTGCCAGCAGCTCCCTCGGATGGGACGTCGCTTTATCGAATGAGCAGTTCTTC.

In its sample, this clonotype was seen many times. The chain has TRBV20-1 and TRBJ1-2; TRBD1 is a possible D gene (5 bases). CDR1 DFQATT and CDR2 SNEGSKA come from the germline V gene (reference sequence). With 5 bases removed from V and 1 base from J, the gap between germline ends came to 11 bases. The CDR3 spans 13 residues. The CDR3 is CSAGQGLNYGYTF. The CDR3, as DNA: TGCAGTGCTGGACAAGGTCTTAACTATGGCTACACCTTC.

The sample holds many counts of this clonotype. At one end the junction does not follow the germline gene, possibly because of a read error. The genes are TRBV9 and TRBJ2-3; 7 bases line up with TRBD2. Germline loops: CDR1 SGDLS, CDR2 YYNGEE. This CDR3 comprises 20 residues. CDR3 DNA sequence: TGTGCCAGCGGCGTAGAAGGGGAGGGTGGGCTCCCCGAGGTAACAGATACGCAGTATTTT. Amino acids: CASGVEGEGGLPEVTDTQYF.

This clonotype was found many times. This rearrangement joins TRBV27 to TRBJ1-2, with TRBD1 matching 7 bases. The length of the CDR3 is 14 residues. The V gene end was trimmed by 5 bases and the J gene end by 1 base; junction bases not matched to a gene: 4. Germline CDR1 MNHEY, CDR2 SMNVEV (reference sequence). The CDR3 sequence is CASSKTGSNYGYTF. Written as DNA, the CDR3 is TGTGCCAGCAGTAAGACAGGGAGTAACTATGGCTACACCTTC.